The T cell receptor beta chain described here comes from a study of blood T cell repertoires in COVID-19. TCRdb's table, derived via immunoSEQ multiplex PCR, lists solely in-frame clones and lacks some. Here the sample spans around 70,000 clones, around 82% being singletons. The CDR3 covers 16 residues. V was shortened by 1 base and J by 0 bases, with 8 bases between the two germline ends. The V gene's germline CDR1 is SGDLS and CDR2 YYNGEE. The sequence was obtained from a man aged 60-69 years with acute or convalescent COVID-19. This chain joins TRBV9 and TRBJ2-6; no reliable D call. Sequencing was performed on peripheral blood. DNA for the CDR3: TGTGCCAGCAGCGTATATCGGAGCTCTGGGGCCAACGTCCTGACTTTC. It translates to CASSVYRSSGANVLTF.